The following is a T cell receptor beta chain sequence with its context. This specimen belongs to a study of shared clonotypes between healthy human individuals. Data came from immunoSEQ multiplex PCR; TCRdb stores just in-frame clones and leaves some out. The table shows 1 million to 1.3 million clones, with approximately 78% occurring only once. Germline V gives CDR1 SGHRS, CDR2 YFSETQ. The germline V and J ends were trimmed by 4 bases and 8 bases, with 18 bases remaining between them. The CDR3 totals 14 residues. The chain is built from TRBV5-1 and TRBJ1-2; D is possibly TRBD1 (5 bases). This TCR derives from a man aged 18 to 29 in good health. Some clones in this sample may be carry-over from other donors' samples. The sequenced material came from memory CD4+ T cells from PBMCs. Subset in this sample: CD45RA-negative fraction. The CDR3 spells CASSQNWDVGGYTF. For the CDR3, the DNA is TGCGCCAGCAGCCAAAACTGGGACGTTGGGGGCTACACCTTC.